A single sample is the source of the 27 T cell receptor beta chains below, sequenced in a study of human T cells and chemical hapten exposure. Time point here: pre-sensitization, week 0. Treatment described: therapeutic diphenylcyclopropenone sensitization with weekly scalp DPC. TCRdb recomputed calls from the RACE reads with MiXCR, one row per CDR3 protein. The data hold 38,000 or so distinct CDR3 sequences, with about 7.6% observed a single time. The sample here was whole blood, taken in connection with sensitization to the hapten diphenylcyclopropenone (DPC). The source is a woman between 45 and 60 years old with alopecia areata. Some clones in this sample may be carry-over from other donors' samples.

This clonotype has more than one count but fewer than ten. This CDR3 is CASSLYPPSRTSGTYEQYF. CDR3 nucleotides: TGTGCCAGCAGCTTATATCCCCCTTCCCGGACTAGCGGAACCTACGAGCAGTACTTC. The V call is TRBV7-2, the J call TRBJ2-7; 10 bases agree with TRBD2. Germline trimming cut 2 bases from V and 2 bases from J; bases unmatched to any gene: 15. The germline gives CDR1 SGHTA, CDR2 FQGNSA. CDR3 size: 19 residues.

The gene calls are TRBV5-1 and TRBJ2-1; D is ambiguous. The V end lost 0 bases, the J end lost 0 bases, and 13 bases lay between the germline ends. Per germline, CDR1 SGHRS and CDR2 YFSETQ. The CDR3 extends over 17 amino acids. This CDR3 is CASSLAGKLNSYNEQFF. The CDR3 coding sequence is TGCGCCAGCAGCTTGGCCGGCAAACTTAACTCCTACAATGAGCAGTTCTTC.

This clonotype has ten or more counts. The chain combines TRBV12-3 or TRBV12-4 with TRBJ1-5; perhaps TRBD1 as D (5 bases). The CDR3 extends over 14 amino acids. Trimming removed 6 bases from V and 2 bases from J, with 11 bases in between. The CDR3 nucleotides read TGTGCCAGCAGCCCGGTGGGGGGCAATCAGCCCCAGCATTTT. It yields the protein CASSPVGGNQPQHF.

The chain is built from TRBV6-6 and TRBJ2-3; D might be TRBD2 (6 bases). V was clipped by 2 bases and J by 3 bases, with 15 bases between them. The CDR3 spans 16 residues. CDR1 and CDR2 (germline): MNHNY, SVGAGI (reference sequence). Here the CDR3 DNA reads TGTGCCAGCAGTTACGGGTCGCGGGGTTCGACAGATACGCAGTATTTT. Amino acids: CASSYGSRGSTDTQYF.

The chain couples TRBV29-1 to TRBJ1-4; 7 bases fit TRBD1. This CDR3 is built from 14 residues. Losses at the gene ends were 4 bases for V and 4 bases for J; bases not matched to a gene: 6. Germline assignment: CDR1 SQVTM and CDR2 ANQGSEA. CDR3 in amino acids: CSVAPGGINEKLFF. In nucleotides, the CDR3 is TGCAGCGTTGCTCCAGGGGGGATTAATGAAAAACTGTTTTTT.

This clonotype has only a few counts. The CDR3 sequence is CASSLAKGTEAFF. Here the CDR3 DNA reads TGCGCCAGCAGCTTGGCCAAGGGGACTGAAGCTTTCTTT. V usage is TRBV5-1 and J usage is TRBJ1-1; maybe TRBD1 (5 bases). V dropped 0 bases and J dropped 5 bases, with 8 bases sitting between them. CDR1 and CDR2 from the germline V gene are SGHRS and YFSETQ. The CDR3 is 13 residues long.

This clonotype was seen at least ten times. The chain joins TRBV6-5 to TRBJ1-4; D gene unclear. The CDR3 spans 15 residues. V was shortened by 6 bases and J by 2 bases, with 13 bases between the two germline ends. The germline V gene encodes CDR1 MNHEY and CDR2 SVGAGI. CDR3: CASSRRRETNEKLFF. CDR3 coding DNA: TGTGCCAGCAGCCGACGGAGGGAGACTAATGAAAAACTGTTTTTT.

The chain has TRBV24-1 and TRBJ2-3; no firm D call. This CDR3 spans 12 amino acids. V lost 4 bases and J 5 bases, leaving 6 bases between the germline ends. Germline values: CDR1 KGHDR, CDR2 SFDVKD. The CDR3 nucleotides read TGTGCCACCAGTGAATCCATAGATACGCAGTATTTT. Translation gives CATSESIDTQYF.

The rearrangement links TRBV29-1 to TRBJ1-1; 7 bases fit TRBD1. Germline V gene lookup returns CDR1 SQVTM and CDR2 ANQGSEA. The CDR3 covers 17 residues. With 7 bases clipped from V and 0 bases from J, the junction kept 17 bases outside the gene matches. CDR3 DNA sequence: TGCAGCGCCCGACCCTGGACAGGTAGACAGATGAACACTGAAGCTTTCTTT. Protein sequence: CSARPWTGRQMNTEAFF.

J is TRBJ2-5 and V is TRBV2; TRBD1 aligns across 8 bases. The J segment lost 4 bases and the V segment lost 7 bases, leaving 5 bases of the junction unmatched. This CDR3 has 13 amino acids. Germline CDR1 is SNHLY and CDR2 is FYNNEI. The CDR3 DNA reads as TGTGCCAGCAAGGACAGGGACGCAGAGACCCAGTACTTC. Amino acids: CASKDRDAETQYF.

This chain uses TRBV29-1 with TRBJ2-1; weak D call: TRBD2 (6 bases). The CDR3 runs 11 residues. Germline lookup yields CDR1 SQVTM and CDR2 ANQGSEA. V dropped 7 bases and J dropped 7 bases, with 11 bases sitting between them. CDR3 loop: CSAAGLNEQFF. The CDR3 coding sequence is TGCAGCGCGGCGGGGCTTAATGAGCAGTTCTTC.

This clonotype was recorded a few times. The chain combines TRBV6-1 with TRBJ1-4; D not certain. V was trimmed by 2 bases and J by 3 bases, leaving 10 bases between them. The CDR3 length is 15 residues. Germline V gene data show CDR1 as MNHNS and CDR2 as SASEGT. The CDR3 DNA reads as TGTGCCAGCAGTGAAAGGTCGGGTTCTAATGAAAAACTGTTTTTT. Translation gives CASSERSGSNEKLFF.

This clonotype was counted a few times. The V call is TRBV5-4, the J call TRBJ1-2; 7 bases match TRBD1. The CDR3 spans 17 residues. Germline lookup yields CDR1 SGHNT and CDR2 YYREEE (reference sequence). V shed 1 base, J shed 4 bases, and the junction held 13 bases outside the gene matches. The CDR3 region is CASSLSGTALWVYGYTF. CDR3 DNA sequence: TGTGCCAGCAGCTTGTCAGGGACAGCCCTGTGGGTCTATGGCTACACCTTC.

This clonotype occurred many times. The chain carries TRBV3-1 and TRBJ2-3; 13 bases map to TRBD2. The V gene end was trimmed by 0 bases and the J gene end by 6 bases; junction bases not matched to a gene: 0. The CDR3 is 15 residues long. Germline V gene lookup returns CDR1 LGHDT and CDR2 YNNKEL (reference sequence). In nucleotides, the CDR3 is TGTGCCAGCAGCCAAGAGGGACTAGCGGGGGATACGCAGTATTTT. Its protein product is CASSQEGLAGDTQYF.

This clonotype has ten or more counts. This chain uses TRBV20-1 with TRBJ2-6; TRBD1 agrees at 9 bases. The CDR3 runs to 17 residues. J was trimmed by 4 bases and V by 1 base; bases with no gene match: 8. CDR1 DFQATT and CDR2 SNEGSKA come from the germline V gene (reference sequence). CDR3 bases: TGCAGTGCTAGAGCCCGGACAGGGGCATCCGGGGCCAACGTCCTGACTTTC. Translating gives CSARARTGASGANVLTF.

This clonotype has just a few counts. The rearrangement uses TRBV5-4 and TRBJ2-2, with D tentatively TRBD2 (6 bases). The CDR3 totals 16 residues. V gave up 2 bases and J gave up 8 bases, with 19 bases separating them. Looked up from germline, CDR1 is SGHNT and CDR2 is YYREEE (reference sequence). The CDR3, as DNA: TGTGCCAGCAGCTTTTCTAGCGTTAGGAGAACTGGGGAGCTGTTTTTT. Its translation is CASSFSSVRRTGELFF.

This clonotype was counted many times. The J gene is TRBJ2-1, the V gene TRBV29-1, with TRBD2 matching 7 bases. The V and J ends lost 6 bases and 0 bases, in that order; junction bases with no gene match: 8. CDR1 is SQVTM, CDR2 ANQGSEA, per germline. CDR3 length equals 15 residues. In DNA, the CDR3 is TGCAGCGTCTCGACTAGCCCTAGCTCCTACAATGAGCAGTTCTTC. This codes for CSVSTSPSSYNEQFF.

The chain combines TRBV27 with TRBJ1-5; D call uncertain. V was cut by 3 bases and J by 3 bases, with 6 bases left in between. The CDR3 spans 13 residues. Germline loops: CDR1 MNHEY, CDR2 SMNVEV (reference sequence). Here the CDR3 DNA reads TGTGCCAGCAGTTTTCGGTCCAATCAGCCCCAGCATTTT. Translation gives CASSFRSNQPQHF.

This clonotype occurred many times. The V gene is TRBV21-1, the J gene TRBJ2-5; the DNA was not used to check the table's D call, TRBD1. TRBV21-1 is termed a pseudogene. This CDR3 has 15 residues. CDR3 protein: CASSKDLPVEETQYF. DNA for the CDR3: TGTGCCAGCAGCAAAGATCTGCCTGTCGAAGAGACCCAGTACTTC.

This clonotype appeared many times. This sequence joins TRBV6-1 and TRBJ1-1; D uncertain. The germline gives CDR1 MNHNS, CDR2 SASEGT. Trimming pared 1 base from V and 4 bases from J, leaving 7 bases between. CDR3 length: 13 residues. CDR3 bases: TGTGCCAGCAGTGAAGGCAGGTCCACTGAAGCTTTCTTT. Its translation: CASSEGRSTEAFF.

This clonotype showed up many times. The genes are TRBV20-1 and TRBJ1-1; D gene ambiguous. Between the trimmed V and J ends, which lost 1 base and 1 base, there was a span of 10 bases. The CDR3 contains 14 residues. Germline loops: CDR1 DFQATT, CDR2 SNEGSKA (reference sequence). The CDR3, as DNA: TGCAGTGCTAGAGGATCGTCACGGAACACTGAAGCTTTCTTT. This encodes CSARGSSRNTEAFF.

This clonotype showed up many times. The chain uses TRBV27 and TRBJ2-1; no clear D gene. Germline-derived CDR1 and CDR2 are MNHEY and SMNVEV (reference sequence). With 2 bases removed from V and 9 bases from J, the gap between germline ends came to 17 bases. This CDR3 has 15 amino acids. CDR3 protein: CASSLGLSSWGEQFF. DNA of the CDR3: TGTGCCAGCAGTTTAGGCCTCTCCTCCTGGGGTGAGCAGTTCTTC.

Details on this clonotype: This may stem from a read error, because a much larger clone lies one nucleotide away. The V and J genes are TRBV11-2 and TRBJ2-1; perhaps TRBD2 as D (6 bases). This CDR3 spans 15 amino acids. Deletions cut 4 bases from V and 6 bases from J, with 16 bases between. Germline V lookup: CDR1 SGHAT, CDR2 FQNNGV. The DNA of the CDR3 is TGTGCCAGCAGCTCCTATGGGAGGATGGGCAATGAGCAGTTCTTC. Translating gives CASSSYGRMGNEQFF.

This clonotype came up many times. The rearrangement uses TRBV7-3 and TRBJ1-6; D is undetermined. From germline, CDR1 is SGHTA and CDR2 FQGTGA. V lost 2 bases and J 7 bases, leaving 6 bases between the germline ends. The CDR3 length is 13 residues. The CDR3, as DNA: TGTGCCAGCAGCTTAGACGGCAATTCACCCCTCCACTTT. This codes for CASSLDGNSPLHF.

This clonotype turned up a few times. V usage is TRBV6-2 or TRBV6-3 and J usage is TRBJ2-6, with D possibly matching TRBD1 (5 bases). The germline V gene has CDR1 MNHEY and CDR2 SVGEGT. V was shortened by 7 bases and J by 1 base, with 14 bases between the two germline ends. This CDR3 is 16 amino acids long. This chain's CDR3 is CASTPYRPSGANVLTF. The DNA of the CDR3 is TGTGCCAGCACGCCGTACAGGCCGTCTGGGGCCAACGTCCTGACTTTC.

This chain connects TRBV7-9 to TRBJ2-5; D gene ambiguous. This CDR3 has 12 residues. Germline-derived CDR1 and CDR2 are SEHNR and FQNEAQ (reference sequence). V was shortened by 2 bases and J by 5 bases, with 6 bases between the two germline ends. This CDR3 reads CASSLRVETQYF. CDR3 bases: TGTGCCAGCAGCTTAAGGGTGGAGACCCAGTACTTC.

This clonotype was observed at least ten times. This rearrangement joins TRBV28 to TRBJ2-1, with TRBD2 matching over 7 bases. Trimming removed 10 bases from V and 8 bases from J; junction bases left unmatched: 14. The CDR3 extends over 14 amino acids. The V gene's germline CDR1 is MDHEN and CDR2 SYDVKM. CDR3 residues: CATGSGGSRDEQFF. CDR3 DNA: TGTGCCACCGGGTCGGGCGGGAGTAGGGATGAGCAGTTCTTC. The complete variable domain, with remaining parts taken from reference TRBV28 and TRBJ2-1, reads DVKVTQSSRYLVKRTGEKVFLECVQDMDHENMFWYRQDPGLGLRLIYFSYDVKMKEKGDIPEGYSVSREKKERFSLILESASTNQTSMYLCATGSGGSRDEQFFGPGTRLTVL.